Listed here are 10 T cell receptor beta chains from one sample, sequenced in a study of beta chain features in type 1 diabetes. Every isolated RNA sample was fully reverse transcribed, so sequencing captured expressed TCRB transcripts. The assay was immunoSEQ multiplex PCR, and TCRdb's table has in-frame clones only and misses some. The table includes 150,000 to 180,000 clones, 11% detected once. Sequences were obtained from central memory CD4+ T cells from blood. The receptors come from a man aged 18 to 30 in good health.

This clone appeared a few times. CDR3 bases: TGTGCCAGCAGTTACCCTGGCACAGGGTGCGAGCAGTACTTC. It specifies CASSYPGTGCEQYF. The chain uses TRBV6-5 and TRBJ2-7; perhaps TRBD1 as D (6 bases). CDR1 and CDR2 from the germline V gene are MNHEY and SVGAGI. The length of the CDR3 is 14 residues. The V gene lost 2 bases and the J gene lost 6 bases, with 14 bases spanning the gap.

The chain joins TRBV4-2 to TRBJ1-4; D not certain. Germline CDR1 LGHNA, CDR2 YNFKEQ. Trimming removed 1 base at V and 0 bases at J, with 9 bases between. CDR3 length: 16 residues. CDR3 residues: CASSQGKSATNEKLFF. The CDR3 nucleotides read TGTGCCAGCAGCCAAGGGAAGAGTGCAACTAATGAAAAACTGTTTTTT.

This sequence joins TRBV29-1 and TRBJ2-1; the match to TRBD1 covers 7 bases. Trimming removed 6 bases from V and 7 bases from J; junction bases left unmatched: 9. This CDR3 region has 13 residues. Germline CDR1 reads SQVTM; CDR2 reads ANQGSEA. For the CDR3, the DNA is TGCAGCGTCCAGGGGGATCGCGGGAATGAGCAGTTCTTC. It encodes CSVQGDRGNEQFF.

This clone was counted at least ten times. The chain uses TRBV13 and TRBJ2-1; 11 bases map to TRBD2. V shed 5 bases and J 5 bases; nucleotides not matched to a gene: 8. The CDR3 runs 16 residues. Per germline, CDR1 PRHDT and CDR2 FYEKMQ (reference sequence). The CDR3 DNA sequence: TGTGCCAGCAGCACCCGGGGGACTAGCGGAAACAATGAGCAGTTCTTC. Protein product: CASSTRGTSGNNEQFF.

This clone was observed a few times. The CDR3 sequence is CASSQEGVRGRASPYEQYF. Here the CDR3 DNA reads TGCGCCAGCAGCCAAGAAGGGGTACGCGGGAGGGCCTCTCCCTACGAGCAGTACTTC. The chain couples TRBV4-1 to TRBJ2-7, with 9 bases fitting TRBD2. The germline CDR1 and CDR2 sequences are MGHRA and YSYEKL. The CDR3 runs 19 residues. J gave up 2 bases and V 0 bases, and 14 bases lay outside the gene matches.

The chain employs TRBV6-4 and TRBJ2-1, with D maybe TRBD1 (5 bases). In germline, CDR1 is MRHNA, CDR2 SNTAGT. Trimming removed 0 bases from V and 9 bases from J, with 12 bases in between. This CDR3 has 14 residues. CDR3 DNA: TGTGCCAGCAGTGACTCTTCCAGGGTGGGTGAGCAGTTCTTC. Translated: CASSDSSRVGEQFF.

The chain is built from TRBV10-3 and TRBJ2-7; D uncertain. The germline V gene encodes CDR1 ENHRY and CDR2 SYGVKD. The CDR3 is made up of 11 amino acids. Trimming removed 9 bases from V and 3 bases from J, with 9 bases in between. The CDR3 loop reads CAMGLDYEQYF. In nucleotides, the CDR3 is TGTGCCATGGGTTTGGACTACGAGCAGTACTTC.

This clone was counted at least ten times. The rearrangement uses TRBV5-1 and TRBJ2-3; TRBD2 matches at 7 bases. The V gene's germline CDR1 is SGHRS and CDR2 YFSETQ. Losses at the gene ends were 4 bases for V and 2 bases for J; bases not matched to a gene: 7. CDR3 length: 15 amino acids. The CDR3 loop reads CASSPERGPTDTQYF. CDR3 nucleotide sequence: TGCGCCAGCAGCCCGGAGCGGGGTCCCACAGATACGCAGTATTTT.

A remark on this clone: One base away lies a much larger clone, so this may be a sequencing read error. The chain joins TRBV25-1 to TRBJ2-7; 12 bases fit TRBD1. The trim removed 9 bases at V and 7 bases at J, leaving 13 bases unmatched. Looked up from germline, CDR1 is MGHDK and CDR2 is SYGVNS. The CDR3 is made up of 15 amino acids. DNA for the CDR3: TGTGCCAGTCACCACCGGGACAGGGGGCTCAGGGAGCAGTACTTC. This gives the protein CASHHRDRGLREQYF.

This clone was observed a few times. CDR3 protein: CASSLDRTPTTEAFF. The CDR3 DNA follows: TGTGCCAGCAGCTTAGATCGGACCCCCACCACTGAAGCTTTCTTT. This rearrangement joins TRBV7-2 to TRBJ1-1, with unresolved D. CDR1 and CDR2 from the germline V gene are SGHTA and FQGNSA. This CDR3 contains 15 residues. V lost 1 base and J lost 4, with 13 bases in between. The whole variable domain, remainder taken from reference TRBV7-2 and TRBJ1-1, is GAGVSQSPSNKVTEKGKDVELRCDPISGHTALYWYRQSLGQGLEFLIYFQGNSAPDKSGLPSDRFSAERTGGSVSTLTIQRTQQEDSAVYLCASSLDRTPTTEAFFGQGTRLTVV.